These 14 T cell receptor beta chains share one sample of origin, sequenced in a study of T cells in Graves' hyperthyroidism and ophthalmopathy. Researchers took RNA transcripts and amplified the TCR beta CDR3 regions from them. The HTBI primer set was used in a first-round RT-PCR of the TCR CDR3. TCRdb passed the multiplex PCR reads through MiXCR, listing each CDR3 protein once. This sample has more than 500,000 distinct CDR3 sequences, with roughly 16% found just once. Source material: blood. These receptor sequences come from a woman aged 30 to 39 with Graves' ophthalmopathy.

The genes are TRBV24-1 and TRBJ2-3; 9 positions match TRBD2. There are 15 residues in the CDR3. V trimming: 4 bases; J trimming: 1 base; junction bases outside the gene matches: 2. Per germline, CDR1 KGHDR and CDR2 SFDVKD. The CDR3 DNA reads as TGTGCCACCAGTGACCGACTAGCGGGCACAGATACGCAGTATTTT. Translating it yields CATSDRLAGTDTQYF.

The V call is TRBV7-2, the J call TRBJ2-2; D is ambiguous. CDR1 and CDR2 (germline): SGHTA, FQGNSA. V lost 5 bases, J lost 1 base, and 8 bases lay in between. This CDR3 is built from 14 residues. This chain's CDR3 is CASSQTRNTGELFF. In DNA form, the CDR3 reads TGTGCCAGCAGCCAGACCAGGAACACCGGGGAGCTGTTTTTT.

V is TRBV12-3 or TRBV12-4 and J is TRBJ1-2; TRBD1 agrees at 8 bases. The CDR3 loop spans 12 amino acids. J gave up 8 bases and V 6 bases, and 5 bases lay outside the gene matches. The CDR3 loop is CASSLTGVGYTF. CDR3 DNA: TGTGCCAGCAGCTTGACAGGGGTCGGCTACACCTTC.

V gene TRBV24-1 combines with J gene TRBJ2-2; the D is unclear. Between the trimmed V and J ends, which lost 3 bases and 4 bases, there was a span of 8 bases. CDR1 and CDR2 from the germline V gene are KGHDR and SFDVKD. The CDR3 extends over 14 amino acids. CDR3 in amino acids: CATSDGPPTGELFF. The CDR3 DNA is TGTGCCACCAGTGATGGCCCCCCCACCGGGGAGCTGTTTTTT.

In this sample, this clonotype turned up many times. This CDR3 is CASSLSPSGGRAQETQYF. CDR3 coding DNA: TGTGCCAGCAGCTTAAGTCCTTCCGGCGGGAGGGCACAAGAGACCCAGTACTTC. The V gene is TRBV7-8, the J gene TRBJ2-5; 9 bases are a match to TRBD2. The J segment lost 2 bases and the V segment lost 2 bases, leaving 12 bases of the junction unmatched. Germline V gives CDR1 SGHVS, CDR2 FQNEAQ. This CDR3 comprises 18 residues.

This clonotype was recorded at least ten times. J is TRBJ1-5 and V is TRBV12-3 or TRBV12-4, with 10 bases lining up with TRBD1. J lost 16 bases, V lost 3 bases, and 6 bases had no gene match. This CDR3 is built from 12 residues. The CDR3 region is CASSFGQGERHF. The CDR3 DNA reads as TGTGCCAGCAGTTTCGGACAGGGGGAGCGACATTTT.

The rearrangement joins TRBV4-2 to TRBJ2-7, with D hard to call. The CDR3 sequence is 18 residues long. CDR1 and CDR2 from the germline V gene are LGHNA and YNFKEQ. V was cut by 0 bases and J by 1 base, with 19 bases left in between. The CDR3 bases are TGTGCCAGCAGCCAAGATCCGAGTGACGTCCCCTCGTCCTACGAGCAGTACTTC. This codes for CASSQDPSDVPSSYEQYF.

This clonotype was recorded a few times. V is TRBV2 and J is TRBJ2-7; weak D call: TRBD1 (6 bases). Trimming left V 4 bases short and J 2 bases short, with 12 bases between. CDR1 and CDR2 (germline): SNHLY, FYNNEI. The CDR3 is made up of 14 amino acids. CDR3 loop: CASSGGRRTYEQYF. The CDR3 DNA sequence: TGTGCCAGCAGTGGGGGGCGGCGTACCTACGAGCAGTACTTC.

This clonotype occurred many times. The V call is TRBV18, the J call TRBJ2-1; TRBD2 agrees at 7 bases. The length of the CDR3 is 14 residues. Trimming cost V 2 bases and J 7 bases; bases outside gene matches: 5. Germline CDR1 KGHSH, CDR2 LQKENI. This CDR3 reads CASSPIGRINEQFF. As DNA, the CDR3 is TGTGCCAGCTCACCAATCGGGAGGATTAATGAGCAGTTCTTC.

The chain joins TRBV19 to TRBJ1-1; D call uncertain. Germline values: CDR1 LNHDA, CDR2 SQIVND (reference sequence). V gave up 8 bases and J gave up 6 bases, with 25 bases separating them. This CDR3 has 16 residues. The DNA for the CDR3 is TGTGCCAGTTGTTGGGGTCACACCTCGACTCCCGCTGAAGCTTTCTTT. Translation: CASCWGHTSTPAEAFF.

This clonotype was counted many times. This chain links TRBV29-1 with TRBJ2-1, with TRBD2 matching over 10 bases. V lost 4 bases to trimming and J lost 3 bases; unmatched junction nucleotides: 15. Germline CDR1 is SQVTM and CDR2 is ANQGSEA. The length of the CDR3 is 18 residues. The CDR3 region has the DNA TGCAGCGTTGCCTTCCTTCCCCTAGCGGGAGCTAACTACAATGAGCAGTTCTTC. Its protein is CSVAFLPLAGANYNEQFF.

The chain carries TRBV27 and TRBJ2-2; D is ambiguous. V lost 6 bases and J 8 bases, leaving 13 bases between the germline ends. Germline CDR1 and CDR2: MNHEY and SMNVEV (reference sequence). The CDR3 runs 13 residues. The CDR3 spells CASRNSGTGELFF. DNA of the CDR3: TGTGCCAGCAGGAATTCAGGCACTGGGGAGCTGTTTTTT.

Many counts were recorded for this clonotype. V gene TRBV5-1 combines with J gene TRBJ2-7; no reliable D call. Germline V gene lookup returns CDR1 SGHRS and CDR2 YFSETQ. The CDR3 loop spans 13 amino acids. V shed 0 bases and J shed 6 bases, with 10 bases lying between them. CDR3 residues: CASSLERSSEQYF. CDR3 in DNA: TGCGCCAGCAGCTTGGAACGCTCCAGCGAGCAGTACTTC.

This clonotype showed up many times. The chain combines TRBV6-1 with TRBJ2-4; 7 bases line up with TRBD2. The germline V gene encodes CDR1 MNHNS and CDR2 SASEGT. V shed 7 bases, J shed 7 bases, and the junction held 7 bases outside the gene matches. The CDR3 is 13 residues long. In DNA form, the CDR3 reads TGTGCCAGCACGGGGCGGGAGTCGAACATTCAGTACTTC. It yields the protein CASTGRESNIQYF.